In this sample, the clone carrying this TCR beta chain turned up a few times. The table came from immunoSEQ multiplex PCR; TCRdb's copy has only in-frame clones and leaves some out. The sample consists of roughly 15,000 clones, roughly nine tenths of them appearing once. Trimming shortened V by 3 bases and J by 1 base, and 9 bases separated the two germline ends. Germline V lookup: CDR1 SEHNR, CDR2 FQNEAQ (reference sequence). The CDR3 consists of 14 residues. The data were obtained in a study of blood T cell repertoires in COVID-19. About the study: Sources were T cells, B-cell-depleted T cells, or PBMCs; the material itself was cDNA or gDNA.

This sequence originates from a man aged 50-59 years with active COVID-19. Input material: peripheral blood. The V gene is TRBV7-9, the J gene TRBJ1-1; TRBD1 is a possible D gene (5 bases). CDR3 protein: CASSFAGANTEAFF. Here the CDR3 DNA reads TGTGCCAGCAGCTTTGCTGGGGCGAACACTGAAGCTTTCTTT.